Following are 16 T cell receptor beta chains from one sample sequenced in a study of blood T cell repertoires in COVID-19. Libraries were prepared by immunoSEQ multiplex PCR; TCRdb keeps only in-frame clonotypes and omits some of them. The table includes 200,000 to 250,000 clones, under 90% detected once. The material sequenced was PBMCs or T cells enriched from blood (not recorded which). These receptors were obtained from a woman aged 60 to 75 who had recovered from COVID-19.

CDR3 in amino acids: CASSRTGDGYTF. The CDR3 coding sequence is TGCGCCAGCAGCCGGACAGGGGATGGCTACACCTTC. This chain uses TRBV4-1 with TRBJ1-2; 9 nucleotides agree with TRBD1. Germline V gives CDR1 MGHRA, CDR2 YSYEKL. CDR3 length equals 12 residues. V shed 4 bases and J 6 bases; nucleotides not matched to a gene: 0.

The V gene is TRBV11-3, the J gene TRBJ2-5, with TRBD1 as a possible D gene (6 bases). The CDR3 loop spans 13 amino acids. V lost 6 bases to trimming and J lost 5 bases, with 13 bases between them. Germline CDR1 is SGHNT and CDR2 is YENEEA. This CDR3 is CASSRGSGETQYF. CDR3 DNA: TGTGCCAGCAGTAGGGGGTCGGGGGAGACCCAGTACTTC.

The chain carries TRBV6-5 and TRBJ2-3; TRBD1 agrees at 9 bases. The CDR3 loop spans 12 amino acids. J gave up 12 bases and V 5 bases, and 6 bases lay outside the gene matches. The germline CDR1 and CDR2 sequences are MNHEY and SVGAGI. CDR3 sequence reads: CASSPGDRVQYF. CDR3 coding DNA: TGTGCCAGCAGTCCAGGGGACAGGGTACAGTATTTT.

CDR3 coding DNA: TGTGCCAGCAGTTACCAGACAGCTTACGAGCAGTACTTC. Its protein is CASSYQTAYEQYF. The genes are TRBV6-2 or TRBV6-3 and TRBJ2-7; a possible D gene is TRBD1 (5 bases). Trimming cost V 2 bases and J 4 bases, with 9 bases left between them. Germline-derived CDR1 and CDR2 are MNHEY and SVGEGT. The CDR3 loop spans 13 amino acids.

The gene calls are TRBV7-7 and TRBJ2-5, with 9 bases matching TRBD2. Germline CDR1 SSHAT, CDR2 FNYEAQ (reference sequence). This CDR3 has 15 amino acids. The junction had 6 bases not matched to a gene; V was cut back by 5 bases and J by 2 bases. CDR3 sequence: CASSLRLAVQETQYF. The CDR3 region has the DNA TGTGCCAGCAGCCTACGACTAGCGGTACAAGAGACCCAGTACTTC.

The chain has TRBV6-5 and TRBJ1-3, with no clear D. Germline CDR1 MNHEY, CDR2 SVGAGI. The CDR3 runs 13 residues. The V gene lost 8 bases and the J gene lost 9 bases, with 17 bases spanning the gap. The chain's CDR3 is CASLAVSDGTIYF. The CDR3 DNA follows: TGTGCCAGCTTAGCTGTCTCTGACGGCACCATATATTTT.

The chain recombines TRBV7-8 with TRBJ1-1, with D perhaps matching TRBD1 (5 bases). Trimming stripped 6 bases from V and 1 base from J, with 9 bases between. Germline V gene data show CDR1 as SGHVS and CDR2 as FQNEAQ. The CDR3 loop spans 13 amino acids. This CDR3 reads CASRTQENTEAFF. The CDR3 DNA reads TGTGCCAGCAGGACACAGGAGAACACTGAAGCTTTCTTT. Based on the CDR3 plus reference TRBV7-8 and TRBJ1-1, the full variable domain is GAGVSQSPRYKVAKRGQDVALRCDPISGHVSLFWYQQALGQGPEFLTYFQNEAQLDKSGLPSDRFFAERPEGSVSTLKIQRTQQEDSAVYLCASRTQENTEAFFGQGTRLTVV.

The chain is built from TRBV12-5 and TRBJ1-6; no clear D. CDR1 LGHNT and CDR2 FRNRAP come from the germline V gene. The CDR3 runs 15 residues. Trimming shortened V by 2 bases and J by 6 bases, and 11 bases separated the two germline ends. The CDR3 DNA reads TGTGCTAGTGGTTTGTATACATCCACTAATTCACCCCTCCACTTT. It translates to CASGLYTSTNSPLHF.

This chain joins TRBV2 and TRBJ1-2, with D possibly being TRBD1 (5 bases). Looked up from germline, CDR1 is SNHLY and CDR2 is FYNNEI. The CDR3 is 14 amino acids. Trimming shortened V by 5 bases and J by 1 base, and 11 bases separated the two germline ends. The CDR3 protein is CASSRQGSNYGYTF. The CDR3 nucleotides are TGTGCCAGCAGTAGGCAGGGTAGTAACTATGGCTACACCTTC.

This chain uses TRBV2 with TRBJ1-1; no clear D gene. V lost 5 bases and J 9 bases, leaving 19 bases between the germline ends. Looked up from germline, CDR1 is SNHLY and CDR2 is FYNNEI. This CDR3 is built from 14 residues. The CDR3 loop is CASSNPLDGLKAFF. CDR3 bases: TGTGCCAGCAGTAATCCCCTAGACGGACTGAAAGCTTTCTTT. Combining the CDR3 with reference TRBV2 and TRBJ1-1 gives the whole variable domain EPEVTQTPSHQVTQMGQEVILRCVPISNHLYFYWYRQILGQKVEFLVSFYNNEISEKSEIFDDQFSVERPDGSNFTLKIRSTKLEDSAMYFCASSNPLDGLKAFFGQGTRLTVV.

The V call is TRBV10-3, the J call TRBJ2-1; 12 nucleotides agree with TRBD1. V was pared by 10 bases and J by 7 bases, with 8 bases of the junction left unmatched. From germline, CDR1 is ENHRY and CDR2 SYGVKD. This CDR3 contains 14 residues. CDR3: CASGTGGTGNEQFF. CDR3 sequence (DNA): TGTGCCAGCGGGACAGGGGGCACCGGTAATGAGCAGTTCTTC.

V is TRBV6-6 and J is TRBJ2-1; TRBD2 matches at 10 bases. The germline V gene encodes CDR1 MNHNY and CDR2 SVGAGI (reference sequence). Unmatched junction bases numbered 5, after V lost 6 bases and J lost 3 bases. This CDR3 contains 15 residues. CDR3 coding DNA: TGTGCCAGCAGCCCCGTAGCGGGAGGCTACAATGAGCAGTTCTTC. Amino acids: CASSPVAGGYNEQFF.

The V call is TRBV2, the J call TRBJ1-3; a weak D match, TRBD1 (6 bases). Trimming stripped 2 bases from V and 6 bases from J, with 8 bases between. The CDR3 is made up of 13 amino acids. The germline CDR1 and CDR2 sequences are SNHLY and FYNNEI. Here the CDR3 DNA reads TGTGCCAGCAGTGAAACAGGGTTAAACACCATATATTTT. This gives the protein CASSETGLNTIYF. The full variable domain, its missing parts supplied by reference TRBV2 and TRBJ1-3, is EPEVTQTPSHQVTQMGQEVILRCVPISNHLYFYWYRQILGQKVEFLVSFYNNEISEKSEIFDDQFSVERPDGSNFTLKIRSTKLEDSAMYFCASSETGLNTIYFGEGSWLTVV.

The CDR3 DNA reads TGCAGCGCAAGAGACGGGTCAAACTATGGCTACACCTTC. It codes for CSARDGSNYGYTF. The rearrangement links TRBV29-1 to TRBJ1-2, with D unresolved. Per germline, CDR1 SQVTM and CDR2 ANQGSEA. Between the trimmed V and J ends, which lost 7 bases and 2 bases, there was a span of 14 bases. The CDR3 is 13 amino acids.

The J gene is TRBJ1-2, the V gene TRBV6-5; the match to TRBD1 covers 8 bases. V was pared by 0 bases and J by 3 bases, with 6 bases of the junction left unmatched. Germline assignment: CDR1 MNHEY and CDR2 SVGAGI. CDR3 length: 16 amino acids. The CDR3 nucleotides read TGTGCCAGCAGTTACTCGACAGGGGAACTTCACTATGGCTACACCTTC. This translates into CASSYSTGELHYGYTF.

This chain joins TRBV29-1 and TRBJ1-4, with D uncertain. Germline V gene sequence: CDR1 SQVTM, CDR2 ANQGSEA. The CDR3 has 13 amino acids. Trimming took off 7 bases at V and 5 bases at J, with 14 bases between the two ends. CDR3 sequence reads: CSAGERKNEKLFF. The CDR3 DNA reads TGCAGCGCCGGTGAGAGGAAAAATGAAAAACTGTTTTTT.